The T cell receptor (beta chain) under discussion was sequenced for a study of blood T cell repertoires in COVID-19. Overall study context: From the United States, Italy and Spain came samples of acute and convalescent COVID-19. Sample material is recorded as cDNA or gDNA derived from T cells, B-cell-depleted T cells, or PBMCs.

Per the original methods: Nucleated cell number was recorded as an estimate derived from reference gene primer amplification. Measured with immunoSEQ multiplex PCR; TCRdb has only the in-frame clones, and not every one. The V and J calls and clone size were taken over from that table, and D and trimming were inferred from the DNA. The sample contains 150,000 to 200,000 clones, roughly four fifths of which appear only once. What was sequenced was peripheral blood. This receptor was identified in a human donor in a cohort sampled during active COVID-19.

In DNA form, the CDR3 reads TGCAGTGCTTCGGACCAAGAGACCCAGTACTTC. Encoded protein: CSASDQETQYF. The chain employs TRBV20-1 and TRBJ2-5; D is ambiguous. The V gene's germline CDR1 is DFQATT and CDR2 SNEGSKA (reference sequence). The CDR3 length is 11 residues. V was trimmed by 5 bases and J by 0 bases, leaving 4 bases between them.